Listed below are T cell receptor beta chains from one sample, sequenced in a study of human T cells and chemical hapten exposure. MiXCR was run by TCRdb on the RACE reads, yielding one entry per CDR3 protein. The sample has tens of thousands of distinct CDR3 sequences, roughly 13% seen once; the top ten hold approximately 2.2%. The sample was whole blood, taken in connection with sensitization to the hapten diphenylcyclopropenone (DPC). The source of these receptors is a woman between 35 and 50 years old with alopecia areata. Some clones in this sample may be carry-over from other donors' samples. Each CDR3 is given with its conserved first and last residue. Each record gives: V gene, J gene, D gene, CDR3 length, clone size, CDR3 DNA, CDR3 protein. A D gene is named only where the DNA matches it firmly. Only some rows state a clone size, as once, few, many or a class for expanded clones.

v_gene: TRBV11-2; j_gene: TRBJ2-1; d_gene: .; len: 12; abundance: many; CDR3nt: TGTGCCAGCAGCAGGGACCGCAATGAGCAGTTCTTC; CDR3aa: CASSRDRNEQFF
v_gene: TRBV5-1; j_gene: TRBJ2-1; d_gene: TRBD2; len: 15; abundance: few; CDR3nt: TGCGCCAGCAGCATGAGCGGGAGCTCCTACAATGAGCAGTTCTTC; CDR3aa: CASSMSGSSYNEQFF
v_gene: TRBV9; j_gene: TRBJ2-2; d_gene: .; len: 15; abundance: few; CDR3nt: TGTGCCAGCAGCGAGACTAATGGGCCGTACGGGGAGCTGTTTTTT; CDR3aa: CASSETNGPYGELFF
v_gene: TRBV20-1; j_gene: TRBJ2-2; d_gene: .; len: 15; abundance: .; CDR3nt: TGCAGTGCTCTCAGGGCAGGGGCAGGCACCGGGGAGCTGTTTTTT; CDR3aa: CSALRAGAGTGELFF
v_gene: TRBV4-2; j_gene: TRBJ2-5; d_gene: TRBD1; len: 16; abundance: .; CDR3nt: TGTGCCAGCAGTTTCCAGGGGGCCCAAGGGGGAGAGACCCAGTACTTC; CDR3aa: CASSFQGAQGGETQYF
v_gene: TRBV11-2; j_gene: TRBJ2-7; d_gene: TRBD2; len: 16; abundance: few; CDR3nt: TGTGCCAGCAGCCGGACTAGCGGGTACTCTCAAAACAGGCAGTACTTC; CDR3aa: CASSRTSGYSQNRQYF
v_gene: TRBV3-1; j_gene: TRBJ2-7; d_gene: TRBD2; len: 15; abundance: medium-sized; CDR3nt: TGTGCCAGCAGCCAAAGTGCTAGCGGGGGCTACGAGCAGTACTTC; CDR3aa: CASSQSASGGYEQYF
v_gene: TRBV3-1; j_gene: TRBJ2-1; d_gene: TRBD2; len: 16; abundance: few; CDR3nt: TGTGCCAGCAGCTACCAGGGACTAGGTTTCCCCAATGAGCAGTTCTTC; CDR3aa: CASSYQGLGFPNEQFF
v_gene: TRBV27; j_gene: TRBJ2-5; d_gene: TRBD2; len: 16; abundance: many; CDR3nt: TGTGCCAGCAGTCCCCTAGAAGCGGGAATGCAAGAGACCCAGTACTTC; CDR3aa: CASSPLEAGMQETQYF
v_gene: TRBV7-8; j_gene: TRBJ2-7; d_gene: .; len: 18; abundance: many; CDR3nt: TGTGCCAGCAGCTTAGTAGGTACGGGCAGTACCTTCTCCTACGAGCAGTACTTC; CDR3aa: CASSLVGTGSTFSYEQYF
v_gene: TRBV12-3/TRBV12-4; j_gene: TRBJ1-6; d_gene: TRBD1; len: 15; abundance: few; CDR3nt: TGTGCCAGCACCGTCGACAGGGGGCTCGATTCACCCCTCCACTTT; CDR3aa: CASTVDRGLDSPLHF
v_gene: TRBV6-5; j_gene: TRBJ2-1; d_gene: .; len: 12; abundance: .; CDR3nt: TGTGCCAGCACCGCCCCTTGGGGACAGCAGTTCTTC; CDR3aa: CASTAPWGQQFF
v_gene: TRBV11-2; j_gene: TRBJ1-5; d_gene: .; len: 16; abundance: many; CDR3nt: TGTGCCAGCAGCCCCGAGGATGGGGTAAGAGAACAGCCCCAGCATTTT; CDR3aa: CASSPEDGVREQPQHF
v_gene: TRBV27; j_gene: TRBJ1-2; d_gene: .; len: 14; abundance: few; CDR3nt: TGTGCCAGCAGTTTCGATGGGGGTCCCTATGGCTACACCTTC; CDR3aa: CASSFDGGPYGYTF
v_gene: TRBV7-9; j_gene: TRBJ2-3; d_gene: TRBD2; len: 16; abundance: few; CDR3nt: TGTGCCAGCAGTTCACGCGCTAGCGGGAGTCTACATACGCAGTATTTT; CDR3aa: CASSSRASGSLHTQYF
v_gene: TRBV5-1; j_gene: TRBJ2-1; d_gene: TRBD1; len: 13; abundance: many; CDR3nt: TGCGCCAGCAGCTGGGGACAGGGGAATGAGCAGTTCTTC; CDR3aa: CASSWGQGNEQFF
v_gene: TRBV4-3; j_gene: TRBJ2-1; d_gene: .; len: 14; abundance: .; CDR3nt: TGCGCCAGCAGCCAATTAGGGGACGTTAATGAGCAGTTCTTC; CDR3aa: CASSQLGDVNEQFF
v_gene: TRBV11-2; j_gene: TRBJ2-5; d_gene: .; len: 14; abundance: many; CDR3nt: TGTGCCAGCAGCTTAGATGGAACCGGAGAGACCCAGTACTTC; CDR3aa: CASSLDGTGETQYF
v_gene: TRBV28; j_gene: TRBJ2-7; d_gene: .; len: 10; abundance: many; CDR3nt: TGTGCCAGCGAGGGCTACGAGCAGTACTTC; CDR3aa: CASEGYEQYF
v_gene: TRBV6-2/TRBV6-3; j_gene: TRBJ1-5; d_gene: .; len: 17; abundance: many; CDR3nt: TGTGCCAGCAGTCGCTGGGCAGGGCTCCCTCCCAATCAGCCCCAGCATTTT; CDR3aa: CASSRWAGLPPNQPQHF
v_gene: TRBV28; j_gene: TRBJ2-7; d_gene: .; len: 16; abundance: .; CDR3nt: TGTGCCAGCAGTTTAGGGTGGAGGACGGCGAGCTACGAGCAGTACTTC; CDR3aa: CASSLGWRTASYEQYF
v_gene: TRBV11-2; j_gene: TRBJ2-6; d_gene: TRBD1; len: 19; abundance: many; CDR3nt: TGTGCCAGCAGCTCGCAAACCGGGACAGGCCTCACTGGGGCCAACGTCCTGACTTTC; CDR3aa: CASSSQTGTGLTGANVLTF
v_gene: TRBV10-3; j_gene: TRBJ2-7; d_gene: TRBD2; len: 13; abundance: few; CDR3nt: TGTGCCATTAGACTAGCGAGCTCCTACGAGCAGTACTTC; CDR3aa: CAIRLASSYEQYF
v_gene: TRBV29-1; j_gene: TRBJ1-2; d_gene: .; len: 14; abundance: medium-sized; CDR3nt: TGCAGCGTTGTTGAGAGTGCTTCTAACTATGGCTACACCTTC; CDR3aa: CSVVESASNYGYTF
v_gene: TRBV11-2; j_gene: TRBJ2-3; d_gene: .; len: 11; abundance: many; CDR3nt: TGTGCCAGCAGCTTAACAGATACGCAGTATTTT; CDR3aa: CASSLTDTQYF
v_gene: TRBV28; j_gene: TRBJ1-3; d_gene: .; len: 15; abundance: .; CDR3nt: TGTGCCAGCACGATCCCAACAGGGCTGGGAAACACCATATATTTT; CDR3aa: CASTIPTGLGNTIYF
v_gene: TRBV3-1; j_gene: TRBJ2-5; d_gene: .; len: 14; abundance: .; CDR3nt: TGTGCCAGCAGCAATGGACTAAACCAAGAGACCCAGTACTTC; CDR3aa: CASSNGLNQETQYF
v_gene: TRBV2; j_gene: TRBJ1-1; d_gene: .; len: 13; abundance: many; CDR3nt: TGTGCCAGCCTTTGGTCGTGGCAGGGGGAAGCTTTCTTT; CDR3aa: CASLWSWQGEAFF
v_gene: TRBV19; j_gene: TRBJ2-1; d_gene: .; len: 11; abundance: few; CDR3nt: TGTGCCAGTAGTATTCGGGATGAGCAGTTCTTC; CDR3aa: CASSIRDEQFF
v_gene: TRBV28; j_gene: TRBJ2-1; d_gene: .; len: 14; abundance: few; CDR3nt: TGTGCCAGCAGCCTTGACTGGGCAGGCCGGGATCCGTTCTTC; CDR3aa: CASSLDWAGRDPFF
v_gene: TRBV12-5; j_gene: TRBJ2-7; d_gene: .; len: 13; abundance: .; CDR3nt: TGTGCTAGTGGACTTGAACAGGGCTACGAGCAGTACTTC; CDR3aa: CASGLEQGYEQYF
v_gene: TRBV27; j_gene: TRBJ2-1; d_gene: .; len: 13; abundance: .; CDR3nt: TGTGCCAGCAGTTCCCCTCCCTACCATGAGCAGTTCTTC; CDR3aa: CASSSPPYHEQFF
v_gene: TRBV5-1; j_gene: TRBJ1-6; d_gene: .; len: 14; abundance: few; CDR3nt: TGCGCCAGCAGTTTGGGGGGTAATAATTCACCCCTCCACTTT; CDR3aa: CASSLGGNNSPLHF
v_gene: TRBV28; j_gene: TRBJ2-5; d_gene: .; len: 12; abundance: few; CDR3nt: TGTGCCAGCGCCGAGGGTCAAGAGACCCAGTACTTC; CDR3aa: CASAEGQETQYF
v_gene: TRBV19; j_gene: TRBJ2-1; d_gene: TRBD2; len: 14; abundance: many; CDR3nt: TGTGCCAGTAGTACTAGCGGGGGGGCATATGAGCAGTTCTTC; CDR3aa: CASSTSGGAYEQFF
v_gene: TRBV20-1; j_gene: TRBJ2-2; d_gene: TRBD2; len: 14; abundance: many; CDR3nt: TGCAGTGCCCGGACTAGCGGGAGGACCGGGGAGCTGTTTTTT; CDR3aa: CSARTSGRTGELFF
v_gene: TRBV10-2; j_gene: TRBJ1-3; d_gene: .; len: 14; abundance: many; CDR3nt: TGCGCCAGTCGGACGGGGAACTCTGGAAACACCATATATTTT; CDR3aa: CASRTGNSGNTIYF
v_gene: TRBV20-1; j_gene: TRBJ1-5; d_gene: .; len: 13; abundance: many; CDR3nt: TGCAGTGCAATTCCCCCCGGCAATCAGCCCCAGCATTTT; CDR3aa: CSAIPPGNQPQHF
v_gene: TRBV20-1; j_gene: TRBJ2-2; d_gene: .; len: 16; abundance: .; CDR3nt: TGCAGTGCTAGAGATCTGACAAACTTGAACACCGGGGAGCTGTTTTTT; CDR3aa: CSARDLTNLNTGELFF
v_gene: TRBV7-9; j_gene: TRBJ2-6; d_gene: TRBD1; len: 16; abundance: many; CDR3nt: TGTGCCAGCAGGCATGGGACAGCTCCTGGGGCCAACGTCCTGACTTTC; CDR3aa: CASRHGTAPGANVLTF
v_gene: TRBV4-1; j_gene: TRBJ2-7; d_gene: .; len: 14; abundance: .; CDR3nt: TGCGCCAGCAGCCAAGAAGTGGCCTCCTACGAGCAGTACTTC; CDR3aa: CASSQEVASYEQYF
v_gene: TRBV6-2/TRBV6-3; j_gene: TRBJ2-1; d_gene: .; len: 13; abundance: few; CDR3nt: TGTGCCAGCAGTTACTGGCTGTTTAATGAGCAGTTCTTC; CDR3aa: CASSYWLFNEQFF
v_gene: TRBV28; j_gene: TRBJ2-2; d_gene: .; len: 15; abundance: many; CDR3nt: TGTGCCAGCAGAGGTTGGGGGTCAGACGCCGGGGAGCTGTTTTTT; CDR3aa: CASRGWGSDAGELFF
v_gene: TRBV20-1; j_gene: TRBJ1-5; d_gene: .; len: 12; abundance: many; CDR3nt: TGCAGTGCCTGCGGCGGGGAGCAGCCCCAGCATTTT; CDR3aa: CSACGGEQPQHF
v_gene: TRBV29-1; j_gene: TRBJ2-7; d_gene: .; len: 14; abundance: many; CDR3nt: TGCAGCGTTGAAGGGCAGGGGGAGGACTACGAGCAGTACTTC; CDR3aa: CSVEGQGEDYEQYF
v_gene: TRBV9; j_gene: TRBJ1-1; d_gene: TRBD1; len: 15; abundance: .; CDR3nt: TGTGCCAGCAGCACCAGGACAGGGGGCAACACTGAAGCTTTCTTT; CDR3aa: CASSTRTGGNTEAFF
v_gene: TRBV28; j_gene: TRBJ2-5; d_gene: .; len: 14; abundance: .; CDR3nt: TGTGCCAGCAGGTCCCACGGGCCCCAAGAGACCCAGTACTTC; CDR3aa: CASRSHGPQETQYF
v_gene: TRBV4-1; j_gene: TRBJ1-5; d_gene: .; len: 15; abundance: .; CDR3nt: TGCGCCAGCAGTGCTGGTCTCCATGGTGGTCAGCCCCAGCATTTT; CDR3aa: CASSAGLHGGQPQHF
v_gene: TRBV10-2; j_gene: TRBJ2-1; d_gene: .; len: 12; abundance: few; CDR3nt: TGCGCCAGCAGTGAGTCGTCACTTGAGCAGTTCTTC; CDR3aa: CASSESSLEQFF
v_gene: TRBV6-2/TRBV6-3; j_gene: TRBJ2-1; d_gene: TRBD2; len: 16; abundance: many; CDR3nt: TGTGCCAGCAGTTACGGGGCGGGGGGACCTTACAATGAGCAGTTCTTC; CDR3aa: CASSYGAGGPYNEQFF
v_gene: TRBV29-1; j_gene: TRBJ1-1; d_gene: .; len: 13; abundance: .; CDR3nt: TGCAGCTCCTATGGTGAGCAGAACACTGAAGCTTTCTTT; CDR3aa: CSSYGEQNTEAFF
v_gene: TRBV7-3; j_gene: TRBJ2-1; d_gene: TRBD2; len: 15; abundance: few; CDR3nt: TGTGCCAGCAGCTCGCTAGCGGGAGTCATCGATGAGCAGTTCTTC; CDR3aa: CASSSLAGVIDEQFF
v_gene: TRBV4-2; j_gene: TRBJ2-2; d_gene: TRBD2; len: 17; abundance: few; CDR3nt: TGTGCCAGCAGCCGGGAGGGGGGACTAGCGAACACCGGGGAGCTGTTTTTT; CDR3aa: CASSREGGLANTGELFF
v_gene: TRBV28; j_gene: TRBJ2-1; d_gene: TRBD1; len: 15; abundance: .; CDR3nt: TGTGCCAGCAGTTTATATGGGACAGGGGACAATGAGCAGTTCTTC; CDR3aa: CASSLYGTGDNEQFF